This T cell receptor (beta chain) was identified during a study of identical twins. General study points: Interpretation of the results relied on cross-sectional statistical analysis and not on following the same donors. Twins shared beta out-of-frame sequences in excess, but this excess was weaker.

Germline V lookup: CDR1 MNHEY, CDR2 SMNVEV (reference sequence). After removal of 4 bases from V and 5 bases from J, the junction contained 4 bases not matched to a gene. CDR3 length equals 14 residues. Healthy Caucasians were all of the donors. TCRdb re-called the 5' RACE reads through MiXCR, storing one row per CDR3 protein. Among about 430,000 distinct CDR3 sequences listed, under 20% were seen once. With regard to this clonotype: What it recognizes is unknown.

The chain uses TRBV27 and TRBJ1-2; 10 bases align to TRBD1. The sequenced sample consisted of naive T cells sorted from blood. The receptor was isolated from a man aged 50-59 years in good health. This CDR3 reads CASSWGTGDYGYTF. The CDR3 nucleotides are TGTGCCAGCAGTTGGGGGACAGGGGATTATGGCTACACCTTC.